A selection of T cell receptor beta chains follows, all from one sample in a study of neurological immune-mediated disorders. TCRdb re-called the 5' RACE reads with MiXCR, one entry per CDR3 protein. Here the sample spans tens of thousands of distinct CDR3 sequences, about 10% being singletons. Sequencing was performed on PBMCs. The receptors stem from a young man in good health. The CDR3 runs from the conserved cysteine through the conserved F or W. D genes are given only for firm matches. Not every row has a clone size; where given, it reads once, few, many or a size class.

D gene: TRBD1
J gene: TRBJ1-1
clone size: many
V gene: TRBV5-1
CDR3 DNA: TGCGCCAGCAGCAGTGGGACAGGGGGCGCGATCACTGAAGCTTTCTTT
CDR3 protein: CASSSGTGGAITEAFF

D gene: TRBD1
J gene: TRBJ2-5
clone size: many
V gene: TRBV5-1
CDR3 DNA: TGCGCCAGCAGCCGAAATTCAGGGGGCACAAAATTTCAAGAGACCCAGTACTTC
CDR3 protein: CASSRNSGGTKFQETQYF

D gene: .
J gene: TRBJ2-7
clone size: many
V gene: TRBV7-8
CDR3 DNA: TGTGCCAGCAGCCGGGAGGGACAGAGCTCCTACGAGCAGTACTTC
CDR3 protein: CASSREGQSSYEQYF

D gene: .
J gene: TRBJ1-1
clone size: .
V gene: TRBV28
CDR3 DNA: TGTGCCAGCTACAACTGGGGCACTGAAGCTCTCTTT
CDR3 protein: CASYNWGTEALF

D gene: .
J gene: TRBJ2-3
clone size: many
V gene: TRBV2
CDR3 DNA: TGTGCCAGCAGTGAGGCAGGGCTAGACACAGATACGCAGTATTTT
CDR3 protein: CASSEAGLDTDTQYF

D gene: .
J gene: TRBJ2-5
clone size: many
V gene: TRBV20-1
CDR3 DNA: TGCAGTGCTCACCCCCCAGAGACCCAGTACTTC
CDR3 protein: CSAHPPETQYF

D gene: .
J gene: TRBJ2-1
clone size: once
V gene: TRBV19
CDR3 DNA: TGTGCCAGTGGAGTCGCGAGCTCCTACAATGACCAGTTCTTC
CDR3 protein: CASGVASSYNDQFF

D gene: .
J gene: TRBJ1-2
clone size: many
V gene: TRBV27
CDR3 DNA: TGTGCCAGCAAACCCGAGGGCAGATCAGGCTATGGCTACACCTTC
CDR3 protein: CASKPEGRSGYGYTF

D gene: TRBD1
J gene: TRBJ1-1
clone size: many
V gene: TRBV7-8
CDR3 DNA: TGTGCCAGCAGCTCGGAGGACAGGGGACGAACGGCTTTCTTT
CDR3 protein: CASSSEDRGRTAFF

D gene: .
J gene: TRBJ1-1
clone size: many
V gene: TRBV7-8
CDR3 DNA: TGTGCCAGCAGCTTAGTTGACACTGAAGCTTTCTTT
CDR3 protein: CASSLVDTEAFF

D gene: TRBD2
J gene: TRBJ2-3
clone size: many
V gene: TRBV18
CDR3 DNA: TGTGCCAGCTCACCACCGGGACTAGCCCCCGATACGCAGTATTTT
CDR3 protein: CASSPPGLAPDTQYF

D gene: .
J gene: TRBJ2-7
clone size: many
V gene: TRBV4-1
CDR3 DNA: TGCGCCAGCAGCCGAGGGCCGGGGGTCGGTTACGAGCAGTACTTC
CDR3 protein: CASSRGPGVGYEQYF

D gene: TRBD1
J gene: TRBJ2-1
clone size: many
V gene: TRBV5-1
CDR3 DNA: TGCGCCAGCAGCTCGGGACAGGGCTCCAATGAGCAGTTCTTC
CDR3 protein: CASSSGQGSNEQFF

D gene: .
J gene: TRBJ1-4
clone size: many
V gene: TRBV5-1
CDR3 DNA: TGCGCCAGCAGCGCTGAAGCAACTAATGAAAAACTGTTTTTT
CDR3 protein: CASSAEATNEKLFF

D gene: .
J gene: TRBJ2-7
clone size: many
V gene: TRBV29-1
CDR3 DNA: TGCAGCGCGCGTGGGGGGCCCTACGAGCAGTACTTC
CDR3 protein: CSARGGPYEQYF

D gene: TRBD2
J gene: TRBJ2-3
clone size: many
V gene: TRBV27
CDR3 DNA: TGTGCCAGCAGTTTAGGGCTAGCGGCTAGCACAGATACGCAGTATTTT
CDR3 protein: CASSLGLAASTDTQYF

D gene: .
J gene: TRBJ2-7
clone size: many
V gene: TRBV27
CDR3 DNA: TGTGCCAGCAGTCAAACCGGGGTTATGGAGTACTTC
CDR3 protein: CASSQTGVMEYF

D gene: .
J gene: TRBJ2-7
clone size: many
V gene: TRBV5-4
CDR3 DNA: TGTGCCAGCAGCTTGGAAGGAGGAGGTTACGAGCAGTACTTC
CDR3 protein: CASSLEGGGYEQYF

D gene: TRBD1
J gene: TRBJ1-5
clone size: many
V gene: TRBV12-3/TRBV12-4
CDR3 DNA: TGTGCCAGCAGTCGGACAGGGGTGGAGCCCCAGCATTTT
CDR3 protein: CASSRTGVEPQHF

D gene: TRBD2
J gene: TRBJ2-5
clone size: .
V gene: TRBV9
CDR3 DNA: TGTGCCAGCAGCGTGGGGACTAGCGGGAGACCGGAGACCCAGTACTTC
CDR3 protein: CASSVGTSGRPETQYF

D gene: .
J gene: TRBJ2-2
clone size: .
V gene: TRBV6-2/TRBV6-3
CDR3 DNA: TGTGCCAGCAGTTACTCTGGGGAATCCGGGGAGCTGTTTTTT
CDR3 protein: CASSYSGESGELFF

D gene: .
J gene: TRBJ2-4
clone size: many
V gene: TRBV20-1
CDR3 DNA: TGCAGTGCTAGGTCTAGCCTGAACATTCAGTACTTC
CDR3 protein: CSARSSLNIQYF

D gene: TRBD1
J gene: TRBJ2-4
clone size: many
V gene: TRBV7-2
CDR3 DNA: TGTGCCAGCAGCTTAGCTGTTCAGGGGGTGAACATTCAGTACTTC
CDR3 protein: CASSLAVQGVNIQYF

D gene: .
J gene: TRBJ2-7
clone size: many
V gene: TRBV6-2/TRBV6-3
CDR3 DNA: TGTGCCAGCAGAAATGGAGGTTCCACCTACGAGCAGTACTTC
CDR3 protein: CASRNGGSTYEQYF

D gene: .
J gene: TRBJ2-7
clone size: .
V gene: TRBV20-1
CDR3 DNA: TGCAGTGCTAGAGCCTCCATCCCAGACGAGCAGTACTTC
CDR3 protein: CSARASIPDEQYF

D gene: TRBD2
J gene: TRBJ2-3
clone size: many
V gene: TRBV27
CDR3 DNA: TGTGCCAGCAGTTTAACTAGCGGAAGCACAGATACGCAGTATTTT
CDR3 protein: CASSLTSGSTDTQYF

D gene: TRBD1
J gene: TRBJ1-5
clone size: many
V gene: TRBV9
CDR3 DNA: TGTGCCAGCAGCGGCGGGACAGGGAATCAGCCCCAGCATTTT
CDR3 protein: CASSGGTGNQPQHF

D gene: TRBD1
J gene: TRBJ2-7
clone size: many
V gene: TRBV6-6
CDR3 DNA: TGTGCCAGCAGTTACGGATCTATAGGGACAGGGAGCTCCTACGAGCAGTACTTC
CDR3 protein: CASSYGSIGTGSSYEQYF

D gene: TRBD1
J gene: TRBJ1-2
clone size: many
V gene: TRBV12-3/TRBV12-4
CDR3 DNA: TGTGCCAGCAGACAGGGGGCTAACTATGGCTACACCTTC
CDR3 protein: CASRQGANYGYTF

D gene: TRBD1
J gene: TRBJ2-1
clone size: many
V gene: TRBV6-6
CDR3 DNA: TGTGCCAGCAGTTACGGTGGGACAGGGAACAATGAGCAGTTCTTC
CDR3 protein: CASSYGGTGNNEQFF

D gene: TRBD2
J gene: TRBJ2-3
clone size: many
V gene: TRBV7-8
CDR3 DNA: TGTGCCAGCAGCTTGCACCTAGCGGGAGGGGGAGATACGCAGTATTTT
CDR3 protein: CASSLHLAGGGDTQYF

D gene: TRBD1
J gene: TRBJ2-1
clone size: .
V gene: TRBV28
CDR3 DNA: TGTGTCAGCAGGCATCACACAGGGGGTAAGGATGAGCAGTTCTTC
CDR3 protein: CVSRHHTGGKDEQFF

D gene: TRBD1
J gene: TRBJ1-2
clone size: many
V gene: TRBV12-3/TRBV12-4
CDR3 DNA: TGTGCCAGCAGTTCTCCCCTGGGACAGGAGGCTAACTATGGCTACACCTTC
CDR3 protein: CASSSPLGQEANYGYTF

D gene: .
J gene: TRBJ1-1
clone size: few
V gene: TRBV12-3/TRBV12-4
CDR3 DNA: TGTGGGTGGACACCTGATCCGGCGGGTACTGAAGCTTTCTTT
CDR3 protein: CGWTPDPAGTEAFF

D gene: .
J gene: TRBJ2-1
clone size: many
V gene: TRBV18
CDR3 DNA: TGTGCCAGCTCACGCCCCGAGGGGCGGTCCTACAATGAGCAGTTCTTC
CDR3 protein: CASSRPEGRSYNEQFF

D gene: TRBD2
J gene: TRBJ2-1
clone size: many
V gene: TRBV5-1
CDR3 DNA: TGCGCCAGCAGCTTGAGGCTAGCGGGAAACAATGAGCAGTTCTTC
CDR3 protein: CASSLRLAGNNEQFF

D gene: TRBD2
J gene: TRBJ2-1
clone size: many
V gene: TRBV5-1
CDR3 DNA: TGCGCCAGCAGCTTGGGTGGCGGGAGCTACAATGAGCAGTTCTTC
CDR3 protein: CASSLGGGSYNEQFF

D gene: TRBD1
J gene: TRBJ1-1
clone size: .
V gene: TRBV18
CDR3 DNA: TGTGCCAGCTCACCAGGACAGGATACAGTTGAAGCTTTCTTT
CDR3 protein: CASSPGQDTVEAFF

D gene: .
J gene: TRBJ2-2
clone size: many
V gene: TRBV14
CDR3 DNA: TGTGCCAGCAGCCCAGAAAGGACGGCGAACACCGGGGAGCTGTTTTTT
CDR3 protein: CASSPERTANTGELFF

D gene: .
J gene: TRBJ2-1
clone size: many
V gene: TRBV7-3
CDR3 DNA: TGTGCCAGCAGCCCCCCCAGCAATGAGCAGTTCTTC
CDR3 protein: CASSPPSNEQFF

D gene: TRBD1
J gene: TRBJ2-1
clone size: many
V gene: TRBV24-1
CDR3 DNA: TGTGCCACCAGTGATTCTGCAGGGGGTTTCGATGAGCAGTTCTTC
CDR3 protein: CATSDSAGGFDEQFF

D gene: .
J gene: TRBJ2-5
clone size: many
V gene: TRBV7-2
CDR3 DNA: TGTGCCAGCAGCCGCCAGCAGGAGCCCCAGGAGACCCAGTACTTC
CDR3 protein: CASSRQQEPQETQYF

D gene: TRBD1
J gene: TRBJ1-1
clone size: many
V gene: TRBV10-3
CDR3 DNA: TGTGCCATCAGTGAGCCGGGACAGAAGAATGAAGCTTTCTTT
CDR3 protein: CAISEPGQKNEAFF

D gene: .
J gene: TRBJ2-7
clone size: many
V gene: TRBV27
CDR3 DNA: TGTGCCAGCGCGTACAAGGGCCCGAGCTCCTACGAGCAGTACTTC
CDR3 protein: CASAYKGPSSYEQYF

D gene: TRBD1
J gene: TRBJ2-7
clone size: many
V gene: TRBV28
CDR3 DNA: TGTGCCAGCCTATCCCAAGGACAGGGATCGTACGAGCAGTACTTC
CDR3 protein: CASLSQGQGSYEQYF

D gene: .
J gene: TRBJ2-1
clone size: many
V gene: TRBV20-1
CDR3 DNA: TGCAGTGCTCGCGGAAGCGGTAGCTCCTACAATGAGCAGTTCTTC
CDR3 protein: CSARGSGSSYNEQFF

D gene: .
J gene: TRBJ2-5
clone size: many
V gene: TRBV28
CDR3 DNA: TGTGCCAGCAGTTTATTAGGGGGAAAGGAGACCCAGTACTTC
CDR3 protein: CASSLLGGKETQYF

D gene: .
J gene: TRBJ2-5
clone size: many
V gene: TRBV28
CDR3 DNA: TGTGCCAGCAGTTTCCCCCCCGGGGAGACCCAGTACTTC
CDR3 protein: CASSFPPGETQYF

D gene: TRBD2
J gene: TRBJ2-2
clone size: many
V gene: TRBV6-5
CDR3 DNA: TGTGCCAGCAGGGAATTAGCGGGAGGCGGAACCGGGGAGCTGTTTTTT
CDR3 protein: CASRELAGGGTGELFF

D gene: .
J gene: TRBJ2-1
clone size: many
V gene: TRBV28
CDR3 DNA: TGTGCCAGCAGTTTAGCCATTTACAATGAGCAGTTCTTC
CDR3 protein: CASSLAIYNEQFF

D gene: TRBD1
J gene: TRBJ1-1
clone size: many
V gene: TRBV12-3/TRBV12-4
CDR3 DNA: TGTGCCAGCAGTTTAGGAGACAGGGGGAACACTGAAGCTTTCTTT
CDR3 protein: CASSLGDRGNTEAFF

D gene: .
J gene: TRBJ1-6
clone size: many
V gene: TRBV12-3/TRBV12-4
CDR3 DNA: TGTGCCAGCAGCCGGCCCAATTCACCCCTCCACTTT
CDR3 protein: CASSRPNSPLHF